A single sample is the source of the 15 T cell receptor beta chains below, sequenced in a study of T cell repertoires in cytomegalovirus infection. TCRdb reanalysed the reads using MiXCR and keeps one entry per CDR3 protein. Altogether roughly 340,000 distinct CDR3 sequences are present, 25% to 35% being singletons, with the ten largest covering around 18%. These receptors' targets are unknown. The source was cultured PBMCs, collected from culture after CMV antigen stimulation. The receptors originated from a human donor in good health (CMV status not recorded). Some clones in this sample may be carry-over from other donors' samples.

The rearrangement links TRBV12-3 or TRBV12-4 to TRBJ1-4; D gene uncertain. V dropped 6 bases and J dropped 7 bases, with 18 bases sitting between them. The CDR3 has 15 residues. The CDR3 nucleotides are TGTGCCAGCAGCCCCAGGCCCAGGCGGGGTGAAAAACTGTTTTTT. It is translated as CASSPRPRRGEKLFF.

The V gene is TRBV3-1, the J gene TRBJ1-3; 7 nucleotides line up with TRBD1. The CDR3 is made up of 14 amino acids. The junction had 2 bases not matched to a gene; V was cut back by 4 bases and J by 2 bases. Germline V gene data show CDR1 as LGHDT and CDR2 as YNNKEL (reference sequence). DNA of the CDR3: TGTGCCAGCAGCCTCGACAGGGCTGGAAACACCATATATTTT. Translation: CASSLDRAGNTIYF.

This clonotype was detected once. This chain joins TRBV20-1 and TRBJ2-3, with 7 bases matching TRBD2. The CDR3 spans 13 residues. With 6 bases clipped from V and 1 base from J, the junction kept 4 bases outside the gene matches. Per the germline V gene, CDR1 is DFQATT and CDR2 is SNEGSKA (reference sequence). CDR3 region: CSARESGTDTQYF. In DNA, the CDR3 is TGCAGTGCGCGGGAGTCGGGCACAGATACGCAGTATTTT.

The chain is built from TRBV28 and TRBJ1-2, with D perhaps TRBD1 (5 bases). The germline V gene encodes CDR1 MDHEN and CDR2 SYDVKM. The CDR3 consists of 13 residues. Trimming took 5 bases from V and 8 from J, leaving 15 bases between them. This chain's CDR3 is CASSEKGPGGYTF. The CDR3 DNA is TGTGCCAGCAGTGAGAAGGGCCCAGGGGGCTACACCTTC.

This clonotype showed up many times. The CDR3 region is CASSQQSRGSEAFF. CDR3 DNA sequence: TGTGCCAGCAGTCAACAGTCCCGGGGCTCTGAAGCTTTCTTT. V is TRBV7-9 and J is TRBJ1-1, with D tentatively TRBD1 (5 bases). The germline CDR1 and CDR2 sequences are SEHNR and FQNEAQ (reference sequence). The CDR3 covers 14 residues. Trimming left V 6 bases short and J 6 bases short, with 17 bases between.

The gene calls are TRBV6-2 or TRBV6-3 and TRBJ1-2; 8 nucleotides line up with TRBD1. With V trimmed by 5 bases and J by 7 bases, 0 bases remained unmatched. Germline assignment: CDR1 MNHEY and CDR2 SVGEGT. The CDR3 length is 11 residues. CDR3 DNA: TGTGCCAGCAGTCAGGGGGCTGGCTACACCTTC. Protein sequence: CASSQGAGYTF.

This clonotype was seen more than once but under ten times. The V gene is TRBV12-3 or TRBV12-4, the J gene TRBJ1-4; D not resolved. V gave up 6 bases and J gave up 8 bases, with 7 bases separating them. The CDR3 runs to 11 residues. The CDR3 nucleotides are TGTGCCAGCAGCCCAGGCGAAAAACTGTTTTTT. This translates into CASSPGEKLFF.

In its sample, this clonotype was seen many times. V is TRBV7-9 and J is TRBJ2-1; 9 nucleotides align to TRBD2. V gave up 5 bases and J gave up 6 bases; unmatched junction bases: 11. CDR3 size: 16 residues. Germline V gene data show CDR1 as SEHNR and CDR2 as FQNEAQ (reference sequence). The CDR3 bases are TGTGCCAGCAGCCCACACCTGCGGGAGGGCCGCAATGAGCAGTTCTTC. It codes for CASSPHLREGRNEQFF.

This clonotype was picked up many times. The rearrangement uses TRBV20-1 and TRBJ1-1, with 8 bases that match TRBD1. The CDR3 is made up of 13 amino acids. The germline CDR1 and CDR2 sequences are DFQATT and SNEGSKA (reference sequence). V trimming: 3 bases; J trimming: 10 bases; junction bases outside the gene matches: 10. The CDR3 protein is CSASSGGLARAFF. DNA for the CDR3: TGCAGTGCTAGTTCAGGGGGCTTAGCAAGAGCTTTCTTT.

Only a few counts were recorded for this clonotype. The rearrangement uses TRBV6-1 and TRBJ2-5; TRBD1 is a possible D gene (6 bases). CDR3 length: 13 residues. V gave up 11 bases and J gave up 1 base, with 14 bases separating them. Germline V lookup: CDR1 MNHNS, CDR2 SASEGT. CDR3 sequence reads: CACYRDIQETQYF. The CDR3 DNA reads TGTGCCTGCTATCGGGACATCCAAGAGACCCAGTACTTC.

There are a few counts of this clonotype. The chain uses TRBV19 and TRBJ2-1; possible D gene TRBD2, 5 bases. V was pared by 4 bases and J by 8 bases, with 15 bases between. The CDR3 runs 14 residues. Looked up from germline, CDR1 is LNHDA and CDR2 is SQIVND (reference sequence). CDR3: CASSRGLLRDEQFF. The CDR3 nucleotides read TGTGCCAGTAGTAGAGGACTCTTAAGGGATGAGCAGTTCTTC.

This clonotype was seen many times. The V and J genes are TRBV6-1 and TRBJ2-3; 11 bases align to TRBD2. The V segment lost 2 bases and the J segment 2 bases; nucleotides outside the gene matches: 6. Germline V CDR1 and CDR2: MNHNS, SASEGT. The CDR3 loop spans 17 amino acids. The DNA of the CDR3 is TGTGCCAGCAGTGAACAGCTTAGCGGGGGGGACACAGATACGCAGTATTTT. Encoded protein: CASSEQLSGGDTDTQYF.

This clonotype has only a few counts. The CDR3 loop reads CASSPGSWAEAFF. CDR3 sequence (DNA): TGTGCCAGCAGTCCGGGATCTTGGGCTGAAGCTTTCTTT. J is TRBJ1-1 and V is TRBV28; no firm D call. Germline CDR1 is MDHEN and CDR2 is SYDVKM. The CDR3 totals 13 residues. V was shortened by 5 bases and J by 6 bases, with 13 bases between the two germline ends.

V is TRBV4-2 and J is TRBJ2-6; 7 nucleotides agree with TRBD1. J gave up 3 bases and V 5 bases, and 13 bases lay outside the gene matches. This CDR3 region has 18 residues. The germline gives CDR1 LGHNA, CDR2 YNFKEQ. The DNA of the CDR3 is TGTGCCAGCAGCTTTCAAATGACAGGGCGAGATGGGGCCAACGTCCTGACTTTC. This sequence encodes CASSFQMTGRDGANVLTF.

In its sample, this clonotype was seen many times. The chain is built from TRBV28 and TRBJ1-1; D perhaps matches TRBD1 (6 bases). CDR3 length: 18 amino acids. The V gene's germline CDR1 is MDHEN and CDR2 SYDVKM. Trimming took 8 bases from V and 6 from J, leaving 31 bases between them. The CDR3 region is CASPPPAGDFRGTPEAFF. CDR3 coding DNA: TGTGCCAGCCCCCCGCCGGCAGGGGACTTCAGGGGTACGCCTGAAGCTTTCTTT.